This entry describes one TCR beta chain. Living in 25 or so US areas, the participants were between about 18 and 95 years of age. Assignments of participants to cohorts depended upon their own reported clinical history. For recovered donors of Cohort 3, there were two negative PCRs, clearance, or symptom resolution. V was clipped by 4 bases and J by 4 bases; unmatched bases: 7. Germline CDR1 MNHEY, CDR2 SVGEGT. CDR3 length: 14 amino acids. Per the authors' pipeline: From reference gene primer amplification, estimates of nucleated cell counts were derived. Using immunoSEQ multiplex PCR, the repertoire was profiled, and TCRdb retains in-frame clones only, with some absent. V and J calls and clone size come straight from that table; D and trimming were deduced from the DNA. The sample contains over 250,000 clones, about 88% of which appear only once. This entry comes from a study of blood T cell repertoires in COVID-19.

The sequence was collected from a woman in her forties or fifties who had recovered from COVID-19. V and J are TRBV6-2 or TRBV6-3 and TRBJ2-7; 7 bases fit TRBD2. Sample: PBMCs or T cells enriched from blood (not recorded which). The chain's CDR3 is CASSLRLAVYEQYF. In DNA form, the CDR3 reads TGTGCCAGCAGTTTGAGGCTAGCGGTGTACGAGCAGTACTTC.